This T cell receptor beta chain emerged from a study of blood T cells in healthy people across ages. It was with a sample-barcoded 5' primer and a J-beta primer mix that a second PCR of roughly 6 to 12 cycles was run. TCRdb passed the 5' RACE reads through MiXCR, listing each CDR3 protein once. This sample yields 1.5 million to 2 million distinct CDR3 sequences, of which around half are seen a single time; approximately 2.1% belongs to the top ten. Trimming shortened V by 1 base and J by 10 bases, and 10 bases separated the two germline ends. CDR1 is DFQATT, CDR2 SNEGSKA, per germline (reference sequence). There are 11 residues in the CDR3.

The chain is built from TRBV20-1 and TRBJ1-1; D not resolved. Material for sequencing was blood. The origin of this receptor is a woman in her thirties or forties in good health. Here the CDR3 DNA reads TGCAGTGCTAGAGTGCGGGAGGGAGCTTTCTTT. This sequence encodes CSARVREGAFF.